Listed here are 21 T cell receptor beta chains from one sample, sequenced in a study of post-analysis software for immune sequencing data. Study observations and caveats: Included in a set of about 5 TRBV segments more frequent in patients than controls were TRBV5-6, TRBV5-1 and TRBV20-1.

The antigens these receptors bind are not known. Incorporated into the TCR beta cDNA libraries were unique molecular identifiers, which served to reduce PCR and sequencing biases. TCRdb recomputed calls from the PCR reads with MiXCR, one row per CDR3 protein. The repertoire holds about 810,000 distinct CDR3 sequences, with approximately 53% as singletons. Source material: blood. These receptors all stem from a girl aged 5-17 years with multiple sclerosis.

The genes are TRBV27 and TRBJ2-7; D uncertain. Trimming took off 10 bases at V and 2 bases at J, with 18 bases between the two ends. The CDR3 contains 14 residues. Germline V gives CDR1 MNHEY, CDR2 SMNVEV (reference sequence). This chain's CDR3 is CATVNRRVPYEQYF. The CDR3 DNA sequence: TGTGCCACAGTTAATCGGAGAGTTCCCTACGAGCAGTACTTC.

The J gene is TRBJ1-5, the V gene TRBV3-1, with TRBD1 as a possible D gene (5 bases). Germline V CDR1 and CDR2: LGHDT, YNNKEL (reference sequence). The length of the CDR3 is 15 residues. V was shortened by 0 bases and J by 4 bases, with 10 bases between the two germline ends. The CDR3 bases are TGTGCCAGCAGCCAAGATGCCAGGGTTAATCAGCCCCAGCATTTT. This translates into CASSQDARVNQPQHF.

This clonotype was detected only a few times. The chain couples TRBV29-1 to TRBJ2-7, with D possibly being TRBD1 or TRBD2 (5 bases each). This CDR3 is 14 amino acids long. Germline V CDR1 and CDR2: SQVTM, ANQGSEA. CDR3 sequence reads: CSVRSRDVGYEQYF. CDR3 bases: TGCAGTGTCAGAAGCCGGGACGTCGGCTACGAGCAGTACTTC.

Only a few counts were recorded for this clonotype. The chain employs TRBV18 and TRBJ2-3, with D hard to call. Germline CDR1 is KGHSH and CDR2 is LQKENI. The V gene lost 2 bases and the J gene lost 7 bases, with 10 bases spanning the gap. The CDR3 spans 13 residues. CDR3 loop: CASSPGSENTQYF. CDR3 DNA sequence: TGTGCCAGCTCACCAGGATCCGAGAATACGCAGTATTTT.

The V and J genes are TRBV7-9 and TRBJ2-5; 8 bases are shared with TRBD1. There are 13 residues in the CDR3. Trimming cost V 8 bases and J 11 bases; bases outside gene matches: 13. The V gene's germline CDR1 is SEHNR and CDR2 FQNEAQ (reference sequence). CDR3 bases: TGTGCCAGCGGACCGGGACAGGAAGTAGCGCAGTACTTC. Protein: CASGPGQEVAQYF. The full variable domain, in which reference TRBV7-9 and TRBJ2-5 provide the parts outside the CDR3, is DTGVSQNPRHKITKRGQNVTFRCDPISEHNRLYWYRQTLGQGPEFLTYFQNEAQLEKSRLLSDRFSAERPKGSFSTLEIQRTEQGDSAMYLCASGPGQEVAQYFGPGTRLLVL.

The V call is TRBV5-1, the J call TRBJ1-5; tentative D call: TRBD1 (5 bases). Germline CDR1 is SGHRS and CDR2 is YFSETQ. The CDR3 length is 14 residues. Trimming took 4 bases from V and 5 from J, leaving 13 bases between them. The CDR3 loop reads CASSTGPLDQPQHF. The CDR3 DNA follows: TGCGCCAGCAGCACGGGACCCCTAGATCAGCCCCAGCATTTT.

The V and J genes are TRBV15 and TRBJ1-2; 9 bases agree with TRBD1. The length of the CDR3 is 14 residues. Looked up from germline, CDR1 is LNHNV and CDR2 is YYDKDF (reference sequence). Trimming at V came to 3 bases and at J to 2 bases, leaving 1 base not matched to a gene. Written as DNA, the CDR3 is TGTGCCACCAGCAGGGGGACAGGGAACTATGGCTACACCTTC. Encoded protein: CATSRGTGNYGYTF.

J is TRBJ2-7 and V is TRBV5-1, with 10 bases aligning to TRBD1. The V and J ends lost 4 bases and 1 base, in that order; junction bases with no gene match: 5. From germline, CDR1 is SGHRS and CDR2 YFSETQ. This CDR3 has 15 residues. The CDR3 DNA follows: TGCGCCAGCAGCAAAGGGACAGGGGTATCCTACGAGCAGTACTTC. It translates to CASSKGTGVSYEQYF.

J is TRBJ2-7 and V is TRBV18, with 8 bases that match TRBD1. Gene TRBJ2-4 matches the end of the DNA better, so the J call may be wrong. The CDR3 is made up of 15 amino acids. Looked up from germline, CDR1 is KGHSH and CDR2 is LQKENI. The CDR3 nucleotides are TGTGCCAGCTCACCACCGAGGGACAGGATGGACATTCAGTACTTC. Translation: CASSPPRDRMDIQYF.

This clonotype was counted between two and nine times. The rearrangement joins TRBV29-1 to TRBJ2-7; perhaps TRBD2 as D (5 bases). The germline CDR1 and CDR2 sequences are SQVTM and ANQGSEA. Between the trimmed V and J ends, which lost 4 bases and 6 bases, there was a span of 16 bases. This CDR3 is built from 13 residues. The CDR3 loop reads CSVVPRVEGEQYF. CDR3 DNA sequence: TGCAGCGTTGTACCCCGGGTCGAGGGCGAGCAGTACTTC.

The chain recombines TRBV7-9 with TRBJ1-1, with D possibly matching TRBD1 (6 bases). The V and J ends lost 5 bases and 5 bases respectively, with 18 bases between them. This CDR3 comprises 15 residues. Germline V gene data show CDR1 as SEHNR and CDR2 as FQNEAQ (reference sequence). The CDR3 nucleotides are TGTGCCAGCAGCAGCGGGGGGCGAAGTTGGACTGAAGCTTTCTTT. Translation gives CASSSGGRSWTEAFF.

This chain connects TRBV20-1 to TRBJ2-5, with 8 bases identical to TRBD2. This CDR3 is built from 16 residues. CDR1 DFQATT and CDR2 SNEGSKA come from the germline V gene (reference sequence). The V gene end was trimmed by 6 bases and the J gene end by 11 bases; junction bases not matched to a gene: 23. The CDR3 sequence: CSAHGPLAASYNEQYF. CDR3 nucleotide sequence: TGCAGTGCCCATGGGCCACTAGCGGCTAGTTACAATGAGCAGTACTTC.

The sample holds a few counts of this clonotype. This chain joins TRBV12-3 or TRBV12-4 and TRBJ1-2; D is perhaps TRBD1 (6 bases). Trimming removed 5 bases from V and 6 bases from J, with 13 bases in between. The CDR3 has 13 amino acids. The CDR3, as DNA: TGTGCCAGCAGTCGGACAGCTGCCAATGGCTACACCTTC. Amino acids: CASSRTAANGYTF.

This sequence joins TRBV4-1 and TRBJ2-5; D ambiguous. Germline V gene sequence: CDR1 MGHRA, CDR2 YSYEKL. V shed 0 bases and J shed 5 bases, with 13 bases lying between them. CDR3 size: 15 residues. CDR3 amino acids: CASSQEGLVVETQYF. The CDR3 DNA follows: TGCGCCAGCAGCCAAGAAGGTCTAGTTGTGGAGACCCAGTACTTC.

The chain uses TRBV5-1 and TRBJ1-2; TRBD1 aligns across 7 bases. The V gene's germline CDR1 is SGHRS and CDR2 YFSETQ. The CDR3 consists of 15 residues. V gave up 3 bases and J gave up 2 bases; unmatched junction bases: 7. CDR3 loop: CASSSGTDQNYGYTF. The CDR3 DNA sequence: TGCGCCAGCAGCTCAGGGACAGACCAAAACTATGGCTACACCTTC.

This clonotype appeared many times. The chain carries TRBV5-1 and TRBJ2-1; tentatively, D is TRBD1 (5 bases). Trimming stripped 2 bases from V and 3 bases from J, with 9 bases between. This CDR3 has 14 amino acids. The germline gives CDR1 SGHRS, CDR2 YFSETQ. DNA of the CDR3: TGCGCCAGCAGCTTAGACGACAGCTACAATGAGCAGTTCTTC. Translating it yields CASSLDDSYNEQFF.

The sample holds one count of this clonotype. The V call is TRBV12-3 or TRBV12-4, the J call TRBJ2-7, with 7 bases fitting TRBD2. The V segment lost 3 bases and the J segment 2 bases; nucleotides outside the gene matches: 7. The CDR3 has 15 residues. The CDR3 bases are TGTGCCAGCAGTTTGTCGCGGGAGAGAACCTACGAGCAGTACTTC. It codes for CASSLSRERTYEQYF.

This clonotype was seen only a few times. The genes are TRBV29-1 and TRBJ2-7; D uncertain. CDR3 length: 14 residues. Germline V CDR1 and CDR2: SQVTM, ANQGSEA. The ends were cut back, 1 base at V and 0 bases at J, with 10 bases in the middle. The CDR3 DNA follows: TGCAGCGTTGAAGCTTACTCGAGCTCCTACGAGCAGTACTTC. The encoded protein is CSVEAYSSSYEQYF.

This clonotype appeared a few times. This sequence joins TRBV20-1 and TRBJ2-7; TRBD2 matches 8 bases. Germline V gene data show CDR1 as DFQATT and CDR2 as SNEGSKA (reference sequence). V lost 5 bases, J lost 2 bases, and 11 bases stayed unmatched. CDR3 length equals 15 residues. The CDR3 DNA is TGCAGTGCTCGCCTCCTAGCGGGTTCCGCCTACGAGCAGTACTTC. Translated: CSARLLAGSAYEQYF.

This chain links TRBV7-9 with TRBJ2-3; 7 bases fit TRBD1. The germline CDR1 and CDR2 sequences are SEHNR and FQNEAQ (reference sequence). The CDR3 length is 15 residues. Trimming took 4 bases from V and 3 from J; bases not matched to a gene: 7. The CDR3 spells CASSSQGTATDTQYF. CDR3 DNA sequence: TGTGCCAGCAGCTCTCAGGGGACAGCTACAGATACGCAGTATTTT. Drawing the rest from reference TRBV7-9 and TRBJ2-3, the complete variable domain is DTGVSQNPRHKITKRGQNVTFRCDPISEHNRLYWYRQTLGQGPEFLTYFQNEAQLEKSRLLSDRFSAERPKGSFSTLEIQRTEQGDSAMYLCASSSQGTATDTQYFGPGTRLTVL.

The rearrangement joins TRBV5-1 to TRBJ2-7, with TRBD2 matching over 14 bases. CDR1 is SGHRS, CDR2 YFSETQ, per germline. This CDR3 region has 16 residues. The trim removed 5 bases at V and 2 bases at J, leaving 6 bases unmatched. The CDR3 bases are TGCGCCAGCAGGAAGGGACTAGCGGGAGTCCCCTACGAGCAGTACTTC. This encodes CASRKGLAGVPYEQYF.